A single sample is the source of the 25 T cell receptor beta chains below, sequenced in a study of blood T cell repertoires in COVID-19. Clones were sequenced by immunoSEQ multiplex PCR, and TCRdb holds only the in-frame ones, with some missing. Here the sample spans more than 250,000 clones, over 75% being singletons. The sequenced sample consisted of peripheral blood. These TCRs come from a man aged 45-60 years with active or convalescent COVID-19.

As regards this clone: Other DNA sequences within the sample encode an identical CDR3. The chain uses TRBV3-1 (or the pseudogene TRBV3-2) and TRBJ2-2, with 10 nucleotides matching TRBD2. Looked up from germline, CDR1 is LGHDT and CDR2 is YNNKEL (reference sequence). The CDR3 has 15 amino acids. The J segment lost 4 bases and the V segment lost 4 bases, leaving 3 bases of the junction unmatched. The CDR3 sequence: CASSPLAGGTGELFF. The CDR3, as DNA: TGTGCCAGCAGCCCCTTAGCGGGGGGCACCGGGGAGCTGTTTTTT.

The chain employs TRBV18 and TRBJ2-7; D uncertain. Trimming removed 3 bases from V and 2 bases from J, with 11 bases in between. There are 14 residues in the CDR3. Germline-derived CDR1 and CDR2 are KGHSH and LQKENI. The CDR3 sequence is CASSPQPPAYEQYF. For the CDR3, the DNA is TGTGCCAGCTCACCGCAACCCCCAGCCTACGAGCAGTACTTC.

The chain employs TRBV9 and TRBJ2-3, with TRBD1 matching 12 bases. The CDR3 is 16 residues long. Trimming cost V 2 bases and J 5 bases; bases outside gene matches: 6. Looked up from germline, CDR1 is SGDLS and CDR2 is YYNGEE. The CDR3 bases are TGTGCCAGCAGCGTTAGGGGGGACAGGGGGCGAGATACGCAGTATTTT. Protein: CASSVRGDRGRDTQYF.

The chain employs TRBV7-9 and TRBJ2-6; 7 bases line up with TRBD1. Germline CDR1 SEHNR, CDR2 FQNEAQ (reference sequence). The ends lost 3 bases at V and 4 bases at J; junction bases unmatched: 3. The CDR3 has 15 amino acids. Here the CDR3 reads CASSLRGQGANVLTF. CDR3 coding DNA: TGTGCCAGCAGCTTGAGGGGGCAAGGGGCCAACGTCCTGACTTTC.

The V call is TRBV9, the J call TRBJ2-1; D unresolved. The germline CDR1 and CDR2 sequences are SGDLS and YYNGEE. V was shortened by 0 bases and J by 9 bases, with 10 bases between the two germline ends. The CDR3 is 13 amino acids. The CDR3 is CASSVEVTGEQFF. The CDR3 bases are TGTGCCAGCAGCGTAGAAGTAACGGGTGAGCAGTTCTTC.

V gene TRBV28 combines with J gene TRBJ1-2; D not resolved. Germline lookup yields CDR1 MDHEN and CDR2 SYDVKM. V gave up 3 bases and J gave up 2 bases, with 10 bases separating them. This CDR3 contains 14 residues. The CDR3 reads CASSFINRNYGYTF. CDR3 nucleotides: TGTGCCAGCAGTTTCATTAACAGAAACTATGGCTACACCTTC.

The CDR3 sequence is CASTTGGFNEQFF. For the CDR3, the DNA is TGTGCCAGCACTACCGGCGGCTTCAATGAGCAGTTCTTC. This rearrangement joins TRBV3-1 (or the pseudogene TRBV3-2) to TRBJ2-1, with D hard to call. V lost 7 bases and J 6 bases, leaving 13 bases between the germline ends. Looked up from germline, CDR1 is LGHDT and CDR2 is YNNKEL (reference sequence). This CDR3 comprises 13 residues.

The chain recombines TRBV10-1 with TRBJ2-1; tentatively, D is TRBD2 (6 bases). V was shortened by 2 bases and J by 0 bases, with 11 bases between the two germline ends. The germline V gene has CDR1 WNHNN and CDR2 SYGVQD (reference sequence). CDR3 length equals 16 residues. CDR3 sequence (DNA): TGCGCCAGCAGTGAGGCGGGACTTCCCTCCTACAATGAGCAGTTCTTC. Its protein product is CASSEAGLPSYNEQFF.

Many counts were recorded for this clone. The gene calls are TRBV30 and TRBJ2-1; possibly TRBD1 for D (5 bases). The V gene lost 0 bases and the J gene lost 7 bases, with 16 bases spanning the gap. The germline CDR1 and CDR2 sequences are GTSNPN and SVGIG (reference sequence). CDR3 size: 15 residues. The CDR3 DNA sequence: TGTGCCTGGAGTGTAGGTGGGGCAGGTGGGAATGAGCAGTTCTTC. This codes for CAWSVGGAGGNEQFF.

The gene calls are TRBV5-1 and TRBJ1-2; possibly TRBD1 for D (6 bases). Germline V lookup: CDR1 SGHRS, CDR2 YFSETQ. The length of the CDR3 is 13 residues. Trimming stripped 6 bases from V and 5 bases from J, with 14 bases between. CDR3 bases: TGCGCCAGCAACCAGGGGAATGGGTATGGCTACACCTTC. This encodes CASNQGNGYGYTF.

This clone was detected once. CDR3 DNA: TGTGCCACCAGTGATTTTGGAGCGGTGAGGAACACTGAAGCTTTCTTT. Encoded protein: CATSDFGAVRNTEAFF. This rearrangement joins TRBV24-1 to TRBJ1-1; D ambiguous. V was clipped by 1 base and J by 1 base, with 12 bases between them. The CDR3 is 16 residues long. From germline, CDR1 is KGHDR and CDR2 SFDVKD.

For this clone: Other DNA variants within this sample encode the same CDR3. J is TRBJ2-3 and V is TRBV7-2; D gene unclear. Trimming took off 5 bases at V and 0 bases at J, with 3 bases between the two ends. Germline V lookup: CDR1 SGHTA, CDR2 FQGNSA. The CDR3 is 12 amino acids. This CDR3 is CASSLSTDTQYF. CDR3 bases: TGTGCCAGCAGCCTGAGCACAGATACGCAGTATTTT. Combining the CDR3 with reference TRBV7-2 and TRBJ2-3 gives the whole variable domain GAGVSQSPSNKVTEKGKDVELRCDPISGHTALYWYRQSLGQGLEFLIYFQGNSAPDKSGLPSDRFSAERTGGSVSTLTIQRTQQEDSAVYLCASSLSTDTQYFGPGTRLTVL.

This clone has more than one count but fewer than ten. In nucleotides, the CDR3 is TGTGCCAGCAGCCAGAGTCGGAGGAGACAGGTGGGCACTGAAGCTTTCTTT. Its protein product is CASSQSRRRQVGTEAFF. The chain is built from TRBV21-1 and TRBJ1-1; TRBD1 is the table's D call, not checked against the DNA. TRBV21-1 is shown as a pseudogene. The CDR3 runs 17 residues.

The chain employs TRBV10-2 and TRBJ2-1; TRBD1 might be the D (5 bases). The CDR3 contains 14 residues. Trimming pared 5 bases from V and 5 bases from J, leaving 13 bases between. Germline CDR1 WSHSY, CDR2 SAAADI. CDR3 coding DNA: TGCGCCAGCAGTCCCGACAGCGATAACAATGAGCAGTTCTTC. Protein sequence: CASSPDSDNNEQFF.

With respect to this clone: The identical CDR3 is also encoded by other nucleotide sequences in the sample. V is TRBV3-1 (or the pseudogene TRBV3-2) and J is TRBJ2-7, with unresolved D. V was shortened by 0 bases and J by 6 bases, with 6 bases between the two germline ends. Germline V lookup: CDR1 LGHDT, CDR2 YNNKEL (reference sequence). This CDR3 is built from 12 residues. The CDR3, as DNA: TGTGCCAGCAGCCAAGACCCAGGCGAGCAGTACTTC. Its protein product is CASSQDPGEQYF.

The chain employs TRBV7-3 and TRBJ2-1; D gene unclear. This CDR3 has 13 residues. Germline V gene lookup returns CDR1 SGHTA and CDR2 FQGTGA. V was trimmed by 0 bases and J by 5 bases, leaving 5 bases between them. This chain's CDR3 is CASSLTRDNEQFF. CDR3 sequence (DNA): TGTGCCAGCAGCTTAACTCGAGACAATGAGCAGTTCTTC.

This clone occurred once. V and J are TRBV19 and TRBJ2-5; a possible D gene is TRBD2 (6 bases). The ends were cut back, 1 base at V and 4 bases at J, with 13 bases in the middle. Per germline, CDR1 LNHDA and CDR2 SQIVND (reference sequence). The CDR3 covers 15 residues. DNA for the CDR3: TGTGCCAGTAGTATAGCCGGGGCCGGGAGAGAGACCCAGTACTTC. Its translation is CASSIAGAGRETQYF.

The CDR3 nucleotides are TGTGCCAGCAGCCCCCGTGTGGGGGGGGAGACCCAGTACTTC. This gives the protein CASSPRVGGETQYF. The chain has TRBV7-8 and TRBJ2-5; the match to TRBD2 covers 7 bases. Germline CDR1 SGHVS, CDR2 FQNEAQ. The CDR3 runs to 14 residues. Unmatched junction bases numbered 8, after V lost 5 bases and J lost 5 bases.

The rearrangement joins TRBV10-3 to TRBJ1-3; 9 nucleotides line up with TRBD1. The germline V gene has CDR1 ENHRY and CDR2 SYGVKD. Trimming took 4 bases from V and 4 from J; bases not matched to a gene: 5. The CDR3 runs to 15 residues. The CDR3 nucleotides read TGTGCCATCAGTGGTTCCGGGACAGGGGGAAACACCATATATTTT. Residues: CAISGSGTGGNTIYF.

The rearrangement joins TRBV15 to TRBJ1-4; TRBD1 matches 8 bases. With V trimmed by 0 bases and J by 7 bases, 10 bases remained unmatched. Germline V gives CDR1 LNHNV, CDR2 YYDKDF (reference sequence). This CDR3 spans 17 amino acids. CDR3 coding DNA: TGTGCCACCAGCAGAGATTACGGAACAGGGGGGAGTGAAAAACTGTTTTTT. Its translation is CATSRDYGTGGSEKLFF.

This CDR3 reads CASSLAGEEYEQYF. The CDR3 nucleotides are TGTGCCAGCAGTTTGGCGGGAGAGGAGTACGAGCAGTACTTC. This chain uses TRBV28 with TRBJ2-7; 7 bases line up with TRBD2. The junction had 6 bases not matched to a gene; V was cut back by 3 bases and J by 4 bases. Germline V CDR1 and CDR2: MDHEN, SYDVKM. The length of the CDR3 is 14 residues.

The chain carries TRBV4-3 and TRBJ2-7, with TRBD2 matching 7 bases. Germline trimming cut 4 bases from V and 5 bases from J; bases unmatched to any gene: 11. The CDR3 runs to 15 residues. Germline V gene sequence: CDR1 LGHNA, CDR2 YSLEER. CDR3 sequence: CASSPVLAEYNEQYF. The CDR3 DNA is TGCGCCAGCAGCCCCGTCCTAGCGGAGTATAACGAGCAGTACTTC.

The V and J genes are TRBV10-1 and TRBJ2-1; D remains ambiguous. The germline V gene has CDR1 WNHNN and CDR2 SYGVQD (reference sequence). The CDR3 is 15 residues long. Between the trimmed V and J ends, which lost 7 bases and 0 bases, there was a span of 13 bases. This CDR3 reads CASTKPRSSYNEQFF. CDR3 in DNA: TGCGCCAGCACTAAACCCCGGAGCTCCTACAATGAGCAGTTCTTC.

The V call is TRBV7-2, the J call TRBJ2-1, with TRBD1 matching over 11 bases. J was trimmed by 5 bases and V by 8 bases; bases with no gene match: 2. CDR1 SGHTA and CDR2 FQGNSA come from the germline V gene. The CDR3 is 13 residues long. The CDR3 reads CASRDRGDNEQFF. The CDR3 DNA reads TGTGCCAGCCGGGACAGGGGGGACAATGAGCAGTTCTTC.

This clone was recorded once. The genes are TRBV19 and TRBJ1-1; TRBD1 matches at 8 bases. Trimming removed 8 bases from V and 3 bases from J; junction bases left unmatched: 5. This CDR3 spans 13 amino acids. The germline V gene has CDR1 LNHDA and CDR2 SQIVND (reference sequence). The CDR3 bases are TGTGCCAGTTGCCAGGGGGCGGACACTGAAGCTTTCTTT. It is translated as CASCQGADTEAFF.